This T cell receptor beta chain was obtained from a study of cytomegalovirus exposure and HLA in healthy donors. Study results and caveats: Trimming of TCR beta V- and J-genes showed a link, identified in a later analysis, to a missense DCLRE1C variant.

PCR amplification relied on 60 Vbeta primers (plus 13 Jbeta primers). The data were produced by immunoSEQ multiplex PCR, yet TCRdb's version contains in-frame clones alone and is incomplete. The table has around 83,000 clones, around 78% seen once. Germline V lookup: CDR1 SGHNT, CDR2 YYREEE (reference sequence). Trimming left V 4 bases short and J 3 bases short, with 24 bases between. The CDR3 is made up of 18 amino acids. Worth noting for this clone: The antigen is unknown.

The source is a male donor in good health and CMV-seropositive. V is TRBV5-4 and J is TRBJ2-3, with D perhaps TRBD2 (6 bases). Sequencing was performed on PBMCs. The CDR3 sequence: CASSRELQAHGLTDTQYF. CDR3 sequence (DNA): TGTGCCAGCAGCCGGGAGCTACAGGCTCACGGATTAACAGATACGCAGTATTTT.